These T cell receptor beta chains were read from a single sample in a study of identical twins. TCRdb re-called the 5' RACE reads with MiXCR, one entry per CDR3 protein. The table includes roughly 690,000 distinct CDR3 sequences, around 6% detected once. Source material: naive T cells sorted from blood. These receptors were collected from a man between 18 and 35 years old in good health. Both conserved end residues are part of each CDR3. The order of the fields is V gene, CDR3 protein.

TRBV21-1 CASSRTSSGNTIYF
TRBV30 CAWGTGSPNEQFF
TRBV9 CASSGPTGTGNGYTF
TRBV20-1 CSAYGTSTDTQYF
TRBV7-8 CASSLQREQYF
TRBV5-1 CASRLGLAGVSSTDTQYF
TRBV12-3/TRBV12-4 CASSFGSKATDTQYF
TRBV27 CASSSSPSGNEQFF
TRBV7-2 CASRPRLAARTGELFF
TRBV18 CASSPPLNRSPLHF
TRBV19 CASSIYSGANVLTF
TRBV12-3/TRBV12-4 CASSFGGLGTDSTDTQYF
TRBV12-3/TRBV12-4 CASNRGLNNEQFF
TRBV2 CASSDPRELSEQYF
TRBV20-1 CSARDPRLAGNYNEQFF
TRBV20-1 CSASPDLNEQFF
TRBV5-1 CASSLERSLNTEAFF
TRBV7-9 CASTSPRGDEQFF
TRBV10-3 CAINDMRDNSPLHF
TRBV9 CASSVLGRGQETQYF
TRBV7-2 CASSLGVRTGELFF
TRBV7-9 CASSETGGGYQETQYF
TRBV9 CASSVGGGYGNEQFF
TRBV20-1 CSARSGGPKETQYF
TRBV4-2 CASSQYSGNTEAFF
TRBV20-1 CSADSKLAKNIQYF
TRBV27 CASARRISTDTQYF
TRBV20-1 CSDRPSTDTQYF
TRBV20-1 CSARWAGPEDTQYF
TRBV6-1 CASRTLTGMITNTEAFF
TRBV7-8 CASSHRTGMGSPLHF
TRBV4-2 CASSQEGPPSLAWSYNEQFF
TRBV5-1 CASSLRAGGADGYTF
TRBV18 CASSPLDGVNTEAFF
TRBV3-1 CASSQETRQPQHF
TRBV3-1 CASSLIRGEQFF
TRBV12-3/TRBV12-4 CASSPPHFVGYGDTQYF
TRBV12-3/TRBV12-4 CASSFFHEQFF
TRBV4-1 CASSQDVGRVDTQYF
TRBV6-6 CASLGSQETQYF
TRBV5-6 CASSPLGRPNTEAFF
TRBV20-1 CSARSVLAEAFF
TRBV6-2/TRBV6-3 CASSYSGGPLGEQYF
TRBV7-2 CASSTQQGGIYEQYF
TRBV5-5 CASSYRQGAEKLFF
TRBV12-3/TRBV12-4 CASRDRGSFEKLFF